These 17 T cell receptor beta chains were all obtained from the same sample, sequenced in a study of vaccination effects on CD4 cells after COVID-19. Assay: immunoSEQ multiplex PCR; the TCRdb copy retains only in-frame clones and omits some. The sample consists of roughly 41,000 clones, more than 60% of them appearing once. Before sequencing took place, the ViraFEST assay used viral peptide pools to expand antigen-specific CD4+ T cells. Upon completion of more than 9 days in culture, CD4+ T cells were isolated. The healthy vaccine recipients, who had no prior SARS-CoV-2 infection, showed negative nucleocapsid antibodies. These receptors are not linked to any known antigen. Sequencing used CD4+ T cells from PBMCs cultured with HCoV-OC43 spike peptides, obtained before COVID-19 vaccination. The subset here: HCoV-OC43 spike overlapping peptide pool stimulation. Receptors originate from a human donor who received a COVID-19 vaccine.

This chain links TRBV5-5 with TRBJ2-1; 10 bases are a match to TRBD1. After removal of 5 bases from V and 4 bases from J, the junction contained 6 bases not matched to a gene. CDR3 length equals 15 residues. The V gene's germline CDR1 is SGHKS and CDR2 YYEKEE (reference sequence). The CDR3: CASSPGTGAYNEQFF. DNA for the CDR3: TGTGCCAGCAGTCCCGGGACAGGGGCTTACAATGAGCAGTTCTTC.

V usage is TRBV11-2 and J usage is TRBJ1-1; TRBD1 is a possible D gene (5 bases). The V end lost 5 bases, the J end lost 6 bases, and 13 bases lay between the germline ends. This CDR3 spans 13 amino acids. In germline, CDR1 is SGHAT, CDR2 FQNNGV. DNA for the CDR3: TGTGCCAGCAGCGTCAGGGAGCTGGCTGAAGCTTTCTTT. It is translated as CASSVRELAEAFF.

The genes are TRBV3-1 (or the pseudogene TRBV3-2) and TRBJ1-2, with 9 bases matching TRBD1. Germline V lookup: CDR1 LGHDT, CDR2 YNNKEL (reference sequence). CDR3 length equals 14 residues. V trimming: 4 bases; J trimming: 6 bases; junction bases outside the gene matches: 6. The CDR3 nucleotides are TGTGCCAGCAGCCCCCGGGACAGGGAAGATGGCTACACCTTC. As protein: CASSPRDREDGYTF.

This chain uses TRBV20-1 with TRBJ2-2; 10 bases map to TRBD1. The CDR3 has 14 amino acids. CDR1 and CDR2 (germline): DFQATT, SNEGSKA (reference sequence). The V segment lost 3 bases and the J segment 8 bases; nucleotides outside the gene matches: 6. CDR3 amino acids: CSASRDRGTGELFF. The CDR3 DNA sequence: TGCAGTGCTAGTCGGGACAGGGGAACTGGGGAGCTGTTTTTT.

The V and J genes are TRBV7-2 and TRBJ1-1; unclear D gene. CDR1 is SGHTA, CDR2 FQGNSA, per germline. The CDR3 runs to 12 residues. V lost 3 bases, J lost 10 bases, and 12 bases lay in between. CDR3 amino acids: CASSLADTRAFF. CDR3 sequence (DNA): TGTGCCAGCAGCTTGGCCGATACGCGAGCTTTCTTT. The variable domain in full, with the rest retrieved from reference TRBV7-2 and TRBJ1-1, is GAGVSQSPSNKVTEKGKDVELRCDPISGHTALYWYRQSLGQGLEFLIYFQGNSAPDKSGLPSDRFSAERTGGSVSTLTIQRTQQEDSAVYLCASSLADTRAFFGQGTRLTVV.

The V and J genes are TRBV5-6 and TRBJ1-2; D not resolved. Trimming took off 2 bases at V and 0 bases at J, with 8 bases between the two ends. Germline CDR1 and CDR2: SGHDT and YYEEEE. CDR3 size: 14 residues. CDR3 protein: CASSFGRSNYGYTF. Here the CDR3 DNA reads TGTGCCAGCAGCTTCGGCAGATCTAACTATGGCTACACCTTC. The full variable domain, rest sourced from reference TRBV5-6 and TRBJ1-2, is DAGVTQSPTHLIKTRGQQVTLRCSPKSGHDTVSWYQQALGQGPQFIFQYYEEEERQRGNFPDRFSGHQFPNYSSELNVNALLLGDSALYLCASSFGRSNYGYTFGSGTRLTVV.

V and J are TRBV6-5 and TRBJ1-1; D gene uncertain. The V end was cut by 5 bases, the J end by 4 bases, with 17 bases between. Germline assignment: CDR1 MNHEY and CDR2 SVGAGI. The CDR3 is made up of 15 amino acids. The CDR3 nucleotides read TGTGCCAGCAGTCCCCACCGTGACAAGAGCACTGAAGCTTTCTTT. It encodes CASSPHRDKSTEAFF.

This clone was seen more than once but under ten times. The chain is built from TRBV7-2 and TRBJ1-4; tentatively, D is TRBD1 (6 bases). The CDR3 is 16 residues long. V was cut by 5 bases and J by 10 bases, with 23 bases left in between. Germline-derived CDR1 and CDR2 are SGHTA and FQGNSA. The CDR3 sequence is CASSPSILQGEGKLFF. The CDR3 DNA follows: TGTGCCAGCAGCCCGAGTATACTACAGGGCGAGGGAAAACTGTTTTTT.

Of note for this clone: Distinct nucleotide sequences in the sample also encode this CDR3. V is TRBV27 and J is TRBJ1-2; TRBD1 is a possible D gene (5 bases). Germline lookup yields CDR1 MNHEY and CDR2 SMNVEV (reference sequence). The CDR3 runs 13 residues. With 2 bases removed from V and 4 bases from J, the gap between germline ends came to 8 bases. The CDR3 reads CASSLGTAYGYTF. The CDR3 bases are TGTGCCAGCAGTTTAGGGACGGCCTATGGCTACACCTTC.

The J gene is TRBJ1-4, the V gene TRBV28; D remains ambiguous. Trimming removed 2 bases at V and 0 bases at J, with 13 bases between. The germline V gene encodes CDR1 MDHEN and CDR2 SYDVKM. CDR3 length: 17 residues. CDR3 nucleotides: TGTGCCAGCAGTTTACTCCCCCTGCTGACAACTAATGAAAAACTGTTTTTT. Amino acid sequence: CASSLLPLLTTNEKLFF.

CDR3 residues: CASTPTGNTGELFF. CDR3 in DNA: TGTGCCAGTACCCCGACAGGTAACACCGGGGAGCTGTTTTTT. V gene TRBV19 combines with J gene TRBJ2-2, with D perhaps matching TRBD1 (6 bases). CDR1 and CDR2 (germline): LNHDA, SQIVND (reference sequence). The CDR3 is made up of 14 amino acids. Trimming removed 7 bases at V and 2 bases at J, with 11 bases between.

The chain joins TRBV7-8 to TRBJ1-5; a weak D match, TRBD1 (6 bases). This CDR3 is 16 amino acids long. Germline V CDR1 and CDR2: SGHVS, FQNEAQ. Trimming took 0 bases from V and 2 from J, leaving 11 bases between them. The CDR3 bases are TGTGCCAGCAGCTTAGCGGGGGGGGCGGGCAATCAGCCCCAGCATTTT. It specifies CASSLAGGAGNQPQHF. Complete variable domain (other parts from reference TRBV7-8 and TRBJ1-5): GAGVSQSPRYKVAKRGQDVALRCDPISGHVSLFWYQQALGQGPEFLTYFQNEAQLDKSGLPSDRFFAERPEGSVSTLKIQRTQQEDSAVYLCASSLAGGAGNQPQHFGDGTRLSIL.

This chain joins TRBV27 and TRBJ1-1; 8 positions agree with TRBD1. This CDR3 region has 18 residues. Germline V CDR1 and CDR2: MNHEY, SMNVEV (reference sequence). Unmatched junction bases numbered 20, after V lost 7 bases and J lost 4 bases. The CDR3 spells CASILSGPGGGMSTEAFF. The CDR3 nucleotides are TGTGCCAGCATCCTATCCGGGCCAGGGGGCGGGATGAGCACTGAAGCTTTCTTT.

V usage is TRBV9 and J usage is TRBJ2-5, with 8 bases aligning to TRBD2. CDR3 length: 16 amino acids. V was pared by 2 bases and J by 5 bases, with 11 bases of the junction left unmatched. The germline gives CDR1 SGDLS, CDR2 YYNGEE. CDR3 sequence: CASSVAGGTVGETQYF. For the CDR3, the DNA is TGTGCCAGCAGCGTGGCGGGGGGTACCGTGGGTGAGACCCAGTACTTC.

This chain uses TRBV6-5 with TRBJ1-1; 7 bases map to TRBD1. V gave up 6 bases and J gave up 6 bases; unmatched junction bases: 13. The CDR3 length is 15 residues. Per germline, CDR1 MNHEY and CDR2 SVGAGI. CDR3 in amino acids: CASSPKRTGRPEAFF. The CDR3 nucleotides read TGTGCCAGCAGCCCAAAAAGGACAGGCAGGCCTGAAGCTTTCTTT.

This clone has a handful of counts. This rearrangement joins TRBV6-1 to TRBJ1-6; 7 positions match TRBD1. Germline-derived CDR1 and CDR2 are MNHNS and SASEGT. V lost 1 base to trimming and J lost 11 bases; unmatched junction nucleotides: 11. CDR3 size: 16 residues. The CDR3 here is CASSEGQGKFRAPLHF. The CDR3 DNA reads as TGTGCCAGCAGTGAAGGACAGGGAAAATTCAGGGCACCCCTCCACTTT.

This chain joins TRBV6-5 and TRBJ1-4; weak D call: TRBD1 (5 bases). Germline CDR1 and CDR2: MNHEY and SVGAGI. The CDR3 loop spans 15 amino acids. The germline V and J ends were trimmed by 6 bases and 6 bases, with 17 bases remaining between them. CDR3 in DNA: TGTGCCAGCAGGGTAATGGGACCGAGGGATGAAAAACTGTTTTTT. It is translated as CASRVMGPRDEKLFF.